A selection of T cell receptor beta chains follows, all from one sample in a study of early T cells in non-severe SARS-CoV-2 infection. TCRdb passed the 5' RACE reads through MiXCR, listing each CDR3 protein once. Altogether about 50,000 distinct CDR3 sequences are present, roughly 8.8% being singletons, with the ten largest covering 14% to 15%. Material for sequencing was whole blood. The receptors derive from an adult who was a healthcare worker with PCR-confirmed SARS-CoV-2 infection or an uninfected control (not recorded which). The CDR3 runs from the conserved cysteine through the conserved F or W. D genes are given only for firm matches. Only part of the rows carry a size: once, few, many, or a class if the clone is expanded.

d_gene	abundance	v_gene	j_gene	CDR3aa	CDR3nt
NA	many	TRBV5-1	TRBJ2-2	CASSPRDTGELFF	TGCGCCAGCAGCCCTAGAGACACCGGGGAGCTGTTTTTT
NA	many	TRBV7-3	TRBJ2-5	CASSLSTGGVQETQYF	TGTGCCAGCAGCTTATCAACAGGAGGGGTCCAAGAGACCCAGTACTTC
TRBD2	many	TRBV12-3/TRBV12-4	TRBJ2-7	CASRRTSAGSEQYF	TGTGCCAGCAGACGGACTAGCGCGGGTTCCGAGCAGTACTTC
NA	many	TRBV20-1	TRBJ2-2	CSARPRGVGELFF	TGCAGTGCTAGACCCAGGGGCGTCGGGGAGCTGTTTTTT
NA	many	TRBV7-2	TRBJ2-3	CASSLGGRSADTQYF	TGTGCCAGCAGCTTAGGTGGGAGGAGCGCAGATACGCAGTATTTT
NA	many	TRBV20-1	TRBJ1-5	CSARAALSNQPQHF	TGCAGTGCTAGAGCCGCCTTGAGCAATCAGCCCCAGCATTTT
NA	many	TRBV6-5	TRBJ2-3	CASSPEFGTQYF	TGTGCCAGCAGCCCGGAGTTCGGAACGCAGTATTTT
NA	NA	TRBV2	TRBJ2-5	CASDDVRFGTQYF	TGTGCCAGCGATGACGTCAGATTCGGGACCCAGTACTTC
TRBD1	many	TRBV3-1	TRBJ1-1	CASSRGQGSEAFF	TGTGCCAGCAGCCGGGGACAGGGATCTGAAGCTTTCTTT
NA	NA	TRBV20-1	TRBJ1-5	CSARDGTTSNQPQHF	TGCAGTGCTAGAGATGGCACAACTAGCAATCAGCCCCAGCATTTT
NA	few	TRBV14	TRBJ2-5	CASSQESHRAQETQYF	TGTGCCAGCAGCCAAGAGAGCCACAGGGCCCAAGAGACCCAGTACTTC
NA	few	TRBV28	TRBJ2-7	CASSLLGDYEQYF	TGTGCCAGCAGTTTGCTGGGAGACTACGAGCAGTACTTC
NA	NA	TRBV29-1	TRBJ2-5	CSALEGQETQYF	TGCAGCGCCCTGGAGGGACAAGAGACCCAGTACTTC
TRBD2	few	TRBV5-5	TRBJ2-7	CASGEPGLWDYEQYF	TGTGCCAGCGGTGAGCCGGGACTATGGGATTACGAGCAGTACTTC
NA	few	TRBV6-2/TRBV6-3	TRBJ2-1	CASKGNGLDEQFF	TGTGCCAGCAAAGGGAACGGCTTGGATGAGCAGTTCTTC
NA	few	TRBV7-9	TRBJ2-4	CASSAGIGKNIQYF	TGTGCCAGCAGCGCGGGGATCGGCAAAAACATTCAGTACTTC
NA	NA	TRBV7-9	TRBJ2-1	CASSLQGSSYNEQFF	TGTGCCAGCAGCTTACAAGGGAGCTCCTACAATGAGCAGTTCTTC
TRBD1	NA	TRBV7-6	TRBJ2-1	CASSRDSNEQFF	TGTGCCAGCAGCCGGGACAGCAATGAGCAGTTCTTC
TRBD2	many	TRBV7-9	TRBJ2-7	CASSELAGVSYEQYF	TGTGCCAGCAGCGAATTAGCGGGAGTTTCCTACGAGCAGTACTTC
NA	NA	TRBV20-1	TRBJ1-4	CSAEGGDEKLFF	TGCAGTGCGGAAGGTGGGGATGAAAAACTGTTTTTT
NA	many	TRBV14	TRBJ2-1	CASSRLGNANEQFF	TGTGCCAGCAGCCGGCTGGGGAACGCCAATGAGCAGTTCTTC
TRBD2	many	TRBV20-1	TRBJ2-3	CSASVLAGGAGVTDTQYF	TGCAGTGCTAGCGTATTAGCGGGAGGTGCGGGGGTTACAGATACGCAGTATTTT
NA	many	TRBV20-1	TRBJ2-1	CSALPRLGGGDEQFF	TGCAGTGCTCTACCCCGGCTAGGAGGGGGCGATGAGCAGTTCTTC
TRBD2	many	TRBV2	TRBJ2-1	CASRGTSSEQFF	TGTGCCAGCAGGGGGACTAGCAGTGAGCAGTTCTTC
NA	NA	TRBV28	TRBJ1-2	CASSLGGQGYTF	TGTGCCAGCAGTTTAGGGGGGCAGGGCTACACCTTC
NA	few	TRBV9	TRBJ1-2	CASSPDPAGIYGYTF	TGTGCCAGCAGCCCCGACCCGGCGGGCATCTATGGCTACACCTTC
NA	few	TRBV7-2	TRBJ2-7	CASSLGITPEQYF	TGTGCCAGCAGCTTAGGCATAACTCCCGAGCAGTACTTC
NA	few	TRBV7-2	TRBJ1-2	CASSYESRYTF	TGTGCCAGCAGCTATGAATCCCGCTACACCTTC
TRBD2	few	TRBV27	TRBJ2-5	CASSTSSGRARYPYF	TGTGCCAGCAGTACCTCTAGCGGGAGGGCCCGTTATCCGTACTTC
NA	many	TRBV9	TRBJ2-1	CASSVGSGPSDEQFF	TGTGCCAGCAGCGTAGGTAGCGGTCCTTCCGACGAGCAGTTCTTC
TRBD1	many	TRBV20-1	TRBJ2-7	CSALNTGTGVREQYF	TGCAGTGCTTTGAACACCGGGACAGGGGTTCGAGAGCAGTACTTC
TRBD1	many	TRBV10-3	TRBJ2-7	CAISGRTGDEQYF	TGTGCCATCAGCGGGCGGACAGGGGACGAGCAGTACTTC
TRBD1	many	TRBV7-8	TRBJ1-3	CASSEDRGSGNTIYF	TGTGCCAGCAGCGAGGACAGGGGCTCTGGAAACACCATATATTTT
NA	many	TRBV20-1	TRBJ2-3	CSASGRRVTQYF	TGCAGTGCTAGCGGGAGACGGGTTACGCAGTATTTT
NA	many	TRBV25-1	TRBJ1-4	CASSGWEGKTNEKLFF	TGTGCCAGCAGTGGATGGGAGGGGAAAACTAATGAAAAACTGTTTTTT
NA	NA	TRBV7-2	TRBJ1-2	CASSQPGRYGYTF	TGTGCCAGCAGCCAACCAGGGAGATATGGCTACACCTTC
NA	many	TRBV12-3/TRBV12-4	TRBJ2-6	CASSQDKANVLTF	TGTGCCAGCAGCCAAGACAAGGCCAACGTCCTGACTTTC
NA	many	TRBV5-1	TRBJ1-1	CASSLEGGPNTEAFF	TGCGCCAGCAGCTTGGAAGGCGGACCGAACACTGAAGCTTTCTTT
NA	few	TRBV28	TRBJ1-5	CASSLYRPGLNQPQHF	TGTGCCAGCAGTCTCTACCGGCCGGGGTTGAATCAGCCCCAGCATTTT
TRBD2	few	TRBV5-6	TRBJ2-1	CASSYSTSGSSYNEQFF	TGTGCCAGCAGCTACTCGACTAGCGGGAGCTCCTACAATGAGCAGTTCTTC
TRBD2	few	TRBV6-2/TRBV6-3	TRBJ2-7	CASRPGTSVYEQYF	TGTGCCAGCAGGCCCGGGACTAGCGTTTACGAGCAGTACTTC
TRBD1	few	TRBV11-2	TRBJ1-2	CASSLVTGGGYTF	TGTGCCAGCAGCTTAGTGACAGGGGGCGGCTACACCTTC
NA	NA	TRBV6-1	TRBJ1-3	CASSASGNTIYF	TGTGCCAGCAGTGCCTCTGGAAACACCATATATTTT
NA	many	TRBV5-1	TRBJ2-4	CASSLTAYKNIQYF	TGCGCCAGCAGCTTGACTGCGTACAAAAACATTCAGTACTTC
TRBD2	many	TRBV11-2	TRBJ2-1	CASSPASGSVNEQFF	TGTGCCAGCAGCCCGGCCAGCGGGAGTGTCAATGAGCAGTTCTTC
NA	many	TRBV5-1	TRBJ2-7	CASSLAGSVFGYEQYF	TGCGCCAGCAGCTTGGCCGGGTCGGTCTTCGGCTACGAGCAGTACTTC
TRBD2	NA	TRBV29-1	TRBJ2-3	CSVEGLAGVTDTQYF	TGCAGCGTTGAAGGACTAGCGGGAGTCACAGATACGCAGTATTTT
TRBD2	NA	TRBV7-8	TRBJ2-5	CASSEILAQSQETQYF	TGTGCCAGCAGCGAAATACTAGCGCAAAGCCAAGAGACCCAGTACTTC